Listed here are 25 T cell receptor beta chains from one sample, sequenced in a study of shared clonotypes between healthy human individuals. Assay used: immunoSEQ multiplex PCR; TCRdb lists only in-frame clones, some missing. Altogether about 1 million clones are present, approximately 76% being singletons, with the ten largest covering 1.4%. The source material was memory CD4+ T cells sorted from blood. This sample's subset: CD45RA-negative fraction. These receptors were taken from a man aged 18 to 35 in good health.

Turning to this clone: Within the sample, other DNA sequences also encode this same CDR3. The chain has TRBV2 and TRBJ2-3; TRBD2 aligns across 9 bases. The CDR3 spans 14 residues. With 6 bases clipped from V and 3 bases from J, the junction kept 4 bases outside the gene matches. Germline V gene data show CDR1 as SNHLY and CDR2 as FYNNEI. CDR3 sequence: CASRREGLTDTQYF. In DNA form, the CDR3 reads TGTGCCAGCAGGCGGGAGGGTTTAACAGATACGCAGTATTTT.

This clone was seen more than once but under ten times. This chain connects TRBV6-4 to TRBJ1-1; the match to TRBD1 covers 9 bases. This CDR3 comprises 12 residues. The germline CDR1 and CDR2 sequences are MRHNA and SNTAGT. The CDR3 coding sequence is TGTGCTGGAGGACAGGGGCACACTGAAGCTTTCTTT. It yields the protein CAGGQGHTEAFF.

The DNA for the CDR3 is TGTGCCAGCAGCACCGGGACAGGGATCGGTTCACCCCTCCACTTT. It encodes CASSTGTGIGSPLHF. The genes are TRBV7-8 and TRBJ1-6; 9 nucleotides align to TRBD1. The germline CDR1 and CDR2 sequences are SGHVS and FQNEAQ. The length of the CDR3 is 15 residues. V lost 5 bases and J lost 9; bases outside the gene matches: 8.

The chain employs TRBV6-5 and TRBJ1-5; the D is unclear. The ends were cut back, 6 bases at V and 1 base at J, with 7 bases in the middle. CDR1 and CDR2 (germline): MNHEY, SVGAGI. This CDR3 has 13 amino acids. In DNA form, the CDR3 reads TGTGCCAGCAGCGCTACGAGCAATCAGCCCCAGCATTTT. Translation gives CASSATSNQPQHF.

This chain uses TRBV2 with TRBJ2-5; 10 bases agree with TRBD2. V shed 2 bases and J 4 bases; nucleotides not matched to a gene: 1. CDR3 size: 14 residues. The germline V gene has CDR1 SNHLY and CDR2 FYNNEI. The CDR3 sequence: CASSELAGAETQYF. CDR3 sequence (DNA): TGTGCCAGCAGTGAACTAGCGGGAGCAGAGACCCAGTACTTC.

The genes are TRBV6-1 and TRBJ1-3; D call uncertain. This CDR3 contains 12 residues. In germline, CDR1 is MNHNS, CDR2 SASEGT. The ends were cut back, 6 bases at V and 0 bases at J, with 3 bases in the middle. The CDR3 loop is CASRGSGNTIYF. The CDR3 nucleotides read TGTGCCAGCAGGGGCTCTGGAAACACCATATATTTT.

This clone was observed once. The V gene is TRBV7-9, the J gene TRBJ2-5; TRBD2 might be the D (6 bases). V lost 1 base to trimming and J lost 4 bases, with 10 bases between them. Germline V gene lookup returns CDR1 SEHNR and CDR2 FQNEAQ (reference sequence). The CDR3 runs 14 residues. CDR3 DNA sequence: TGTGCCAGCAGCTTAGGGGCGGGGCCAGAGACCCAGTACTTC. Protein sequence: CASSLGAGPETQYF.

The chain is built from TRBV7-8 and TRBJ2-3; 9 bases agree with TRBD2. V was pared by 2 bases and J by 5 bases, with 8 bases of the junction left unmatched. CDR1 and CDR2 from the germline V gene are SGHVS and FQNEAQ. CDR3 length: 16 amino acids. CDR3 in amino acids: CASSLYGGGAVDTQYF. In nucleotides, the CDR3 is TGTGCCAGCAGCTTATATGGCGGGGGGGCCGTAGATACGCAGTATTTT.

This chain uses TRBV18 with TRBJ2-5; 10 nucleotides align to TRBD1. There are 15 residues in the CDR3. Germline CDR1 reads KGHSH; CDR2 reads LQKENI. With V trimmed by 3 bases and J by 1 base, 2 bases remained unmatched. The CDR3 spells CASSPGQGSQETQYF. Here the CDR3 DNA reads TGTGCCAGCTCACCGGGACAGGGGAGCCAAGAGACCCAGTACTTC.

This clone is a singleton in its sample. One base away lies a much larger clone, so this may be a sequencing read error. The DNA of the CDR3 is TGTGCCAGCAGCTTAAAGCAGAACACCGGGGAGCTGTTTTTT. This translates into CASSLKQNTGELFF. The V call is TRBV7-2, the J call TRBJ2-2; unclear D gene. V was cut by 2 bases and J by 1 base, with 5 bases left in between. CDR3 size: 14 residues. Germline V CDR1 and CDR2: SGHTA, FQGNSA.

This clone has more than one count but fewer than ten. The chain recombines TRBV29-1 with TRBJ2-5; 7 bases agree with TRBD2. The J call is doubtful: the DNA matches TRBJ2-7 better. Germline V lookup: CDR1 SQVTM, CDR2 ANQGSEA. CDR3 size: 13 residues. The CDR3 DNA sequence: TGCAGCGCCAAGAGCGGGGCTACCTACGAGCAGTACTTC. It is translated as CSAKSGATYEQYF.

The chain combines TRBV7-8 with TRBJ2-2, with D perhaps TRBD2 (6 bases). Trimming stripped 1 base from V and 5 bases from J, with 11 bases between. Germline lookup yields CDR1 SGHVS and CDR2 FQNEAQ. The CDR3 consists of 15 residues. The CDR3 DNA is TGTGCCAGCAGCTTAGTGGAGGGTCTAACCGGGGAGCTGTTTTTT. Encoded protein: CASSLVEGLTGELFF.

The chain uses TRBV2 and TRBJ1-1, with D uncertain. Germline CDR1 is SNHLY and CDR2 is FYNNEI. The V end was cut by 8 bases, the J end by 2 bases, with 6 bases between. The CDR3 runs 11 residues. CDR3 nucleotides: TGTGCCAGCCTTGGTAACACTGAAGCTTTCTTT. Protein: CASLGNTEAFF.

This chain links TRBV2 with TRBJ2-7; 7 nucleotides agree with TRBD1. V shed 6 bases, J shed 6 bases, and the junction held 8 bases outside the gene matches. Germline assignment: CDR1 SNHLY and CDR2 FYNNEI. CDR3 length: 13 amino acids. In DNA, the CDR3 is TGTGCCAGCAGCCCCGAGGGGGCCGGCGAGCAGTACTTC. Its translation: CASSPEGAGEQYF.

This clone showed up just a few times. This sequence joins TRBV25-1 and TRBJ2-5, with D hard to call. Germline lookup yields CDR1 MGHDK and CDR2 SYGVNS. V lost 5 bases to trimming and J lost 2 bases, with 6 bases between them. The CDR3 consists of 12 residues. The CDR3 sequence: CASSRIQETQYF. The CDR3 nucleotides read TGTGCCAGCAGTCGTATTCAAGAGACCCAGTACTTC. Variable domain in full (rest from reference TRBV25-1 and TRBJ2-5): EADIYQTPRYLVIGTGKKITLECSQTMGHDKMYWYQQDPGMELHLIHYSYGVNSTEKGDLSSESTVSRIRTEHFPLTLESARPSHTSQYLCASSRIQETQYFGPGTRLLVL.

V gene TRBV5-4 combines with J gene TRBJ2-7, with D perhaps matching TRBD2 (6 bases). Per germline, CDR1 SGHNT and CDR2 YYREEE (reference sequence). The CDR3 covers 15 residues. With 7 bases removed from V and 0 bases from J, the gap between germline ends came to 17 bases. Written as DNA, the CDR3 is TGTGCCAGCGGCCTGGGGGGATATCTCTCCTACGAGCAGTACTTC. Protein: CASGLGGYLSYEQYF.

This chain connects TRBV2 to TRBJ1-3; D is unresolved. The CDR3 has 15 amino acids. Between the trimmed V and J ends, which lost 2 bases and 5 bases, there was a span of 13 bases. Germline V CDR1 and CDR2: SNHLY, FYNNEI. The CDR3 DNA follows: TGTGCCAGCAGTGAATCAACCGGGCAACGAAACACCATATATTTT. Translating it yields CASSESTGQRNTIYF. Complete variable domain (other parts from reference TRBV2 and TRBJ1-3): EPEVTQTPSHQVTQMGQEVILRCVPISNHLYFYWYRQILGQKVEFLVSFYNNEISEKSEIFDDQFSVERPDGSNFTLKIRSTKLEDSAMYFCASSESTGQRNTIYFGEGSWLTVV.

This clone was counted a single time. The chain carries TRBV10-3 and TRBJ2-2, with D tentatively TRBD1 or TRBD2 (7 bases each). This CDR3 has 16 residues. With 6 bases removed from V and 5 bases from J, the gap between germline ends came to 19 bases. Germline CDR1 and CDR2: ENHRY and SYGVKD. This CDR3 reads CAISPLQGGQTGELFF. DNA for the CDR3: TGTGCCATCAGCCCCCTCCAGGGGGGGCAAACCGGGGAGCTGTTTTTT.

The J gene is TRBJ2-7, the V gene TRBV21-1; the table gives TRBD2 as D, unverified against the DNA. TRBV21-1 is a pseudogene. CDR3 length equals 14 residues. CDR3 in amino acids: CASPSGTGSYEQYF. The CDR3 DNA sequence: TGTGCCAGCCCCAGCGGGACTGGATCCTACGAGCAGTACTTC.

This clone showed up just once. This rearrangement joins TRBV6-1 to TRBJ2-4; either TRBD1 or TRBD2 may fit D (5 bases each). The V gene's germline CDR1 is MNHNS and CDR2 SASEGT. V was trimmed by 4 bases and J by 2 bases, leaving 12 bases between them. CDR3 length: 15 amino acids. CDR3 coding DNA: TGTGCCAGCAGTGGCAGGGACCCCACCAAAAACATTCAGTACTTC. This codes for CASSGRDPTKNIQYF.

The CDR3 bases are TGTGCCAGCTCACCAAGGCGGGAGTACAATGAGCAGTTCTTC. It is translated as CASSPRREYNEQFF. The J gene is TRBJ2-1, the V gene TRBV18; 7 bases fit TRBD2. Losses at the gene ends were 2 bases for V and 4 bases for J; bases not matched to a gene: 2. This CDR3 spans 14 amino acids. Germline V gene sequence: CDR1 KGHSH, CDR2 LQKENI.

This clone came up a few times. V is TRBV19 and J is TRBJ1-5; the match to TRBD1 covers 7 bases. CDR1 and CDR2 (germline): LNHDA, SQIVND (reference sequence). The CDR3 contains 14 residues. V dropped 5 bases and J dropped 6; count of bases not matched to a gene: 7. The CDR3 DNA follows: TGTGCCAGTAGTGGACAGGCGGGGACTCAGCCCCAGCATTTT. Translating gives CASSGQAGTQPQHF.

This chain joins TRBV11-2 and TRBJ2-3, with D possibly being TRBD2 (6 bases). This CDR3 has 17 residues. Germline CDR1 is SGHAT and CDR2 is FQNNGV. V was shortened by 0 bases and J by 5 bases, with 18 bases between the two germline ends. The CDR3 region has the DNA TGTGCCAGCAGCTTAGATCTGTGGACCGGAGGGGTAGATACGCAGTATTTT. It specifies CASSLDLWTGGVDTQYF.

Only a few counts were recorded for this clone. The CDR3 DNA reads as TGCGCCAGCAGCTTGCAGGGGCCTGGGAACACTGAAGCTTTCTTT. Translating it yields CASSLQGPGNTEAFF. This chain uses TRBV5-1 with TRBJ1-1; perhaps TRBD1 as D (6 bases). The CDR3 totals 15 residues. Germline V gives CDR1 SGHRS, CDR2 YFSETQ. Trimming stripped 1 base from V and 1 base from J, with 11 bases between.

A few counts support this clone. The chain couples TRBV28 to TRBJ1-4; TRBD1 might be the D (5 bases). V dropped 1 base and J dropped 8 bases, with 17 bases sitting between them. The germline V gene encodes CDR1 MDHEN and CDR2 SYDVKM. CDR3 length: 16 residues. Here the CDR3 reads CASSLSLTGSWEKLFF. The CDR3 DNA follows: TGTGCCAGCAGTTTATCCTTAACAGGTTCGTGGGAAAAACTGTTTTTT.